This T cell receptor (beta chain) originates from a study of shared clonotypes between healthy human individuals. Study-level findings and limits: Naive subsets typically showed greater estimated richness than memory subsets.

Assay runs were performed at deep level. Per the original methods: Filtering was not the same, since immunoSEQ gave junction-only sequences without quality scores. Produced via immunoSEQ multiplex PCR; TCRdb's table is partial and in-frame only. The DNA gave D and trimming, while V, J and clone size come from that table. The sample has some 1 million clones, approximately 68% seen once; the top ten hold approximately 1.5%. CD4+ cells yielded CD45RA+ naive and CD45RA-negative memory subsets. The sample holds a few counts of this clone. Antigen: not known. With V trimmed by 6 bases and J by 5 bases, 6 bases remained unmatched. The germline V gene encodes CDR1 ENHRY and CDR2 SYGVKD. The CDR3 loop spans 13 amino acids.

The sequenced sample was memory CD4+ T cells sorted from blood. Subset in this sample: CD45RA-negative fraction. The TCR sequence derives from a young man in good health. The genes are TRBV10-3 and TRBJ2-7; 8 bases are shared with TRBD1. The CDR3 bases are TGTGCCATCAGGGCAGGGGGCTGGGACGAGCAGTACTTC. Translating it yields CAIRAGGWDEQYF.